The 26 T cell receptor beta chains below all came from one sample that was sequenced in a study of blood T cells in healthy people across ages (dated by TCRdb to 2015 to 2017). Libraries came from 5' RACE. Sequencing was performed on an Illumina HiSeq 2500. A second PCR of about 7 to 12 cycles was run with a J-beta primer mix and a sample-barcoded 5' primer. TCRdb reanalyzed the raw reads on its own, using fastp at Q25 for trimming and MiXCR for clone calling, and kept in-frame beta chains. Rows with one shared CDR3 protein collapse into an entry with the most common genes and DNA. For this sample there are over 750,000 distinct CDR3 sequences; 20% to 25% appear just once. The top ten hold 9.4% of the sample. These same data were also listed under a study on T cells of mothers and their children.

The sample comprised blood. The receptors here all came from a boy aged 5 to 17 in good health.

The J gene is TRBJ2-6, the V gene TRBV15, with a possible D match to TRBD2 (5 bases). Between the trimmed V and J ends, which lost 1 base and 4 bases, there was a span of 8 bases. The CDR3 spans 15 residues. Germline V CDR1 and CDR2: LNHNV, YYDKDF (reference sequence). This CDR3 is CATSRVGVGANVLTF. DNA for the CDR3: TGTGCCACCAGCAGAGTCGGGGTCGGGGCCAACGTCCTGACTTTC.

CDR3 in amino acids: CASSDRLATQYF. In DNA form, the CDR3 reads TGTGCCAGCAGTGACCGACTAGCCACGCAGTATTTT. The chain has TRBV6-5 and TRBJ2-3, with 7 nucleotides matching TRBD2. Germline CDR1 MNHEY, CDR2 SVGAGI. V shed 5 bases, J shed 9 bases, and the junction held 5 bases outside the gene matches. CDR3 size: 12 residues.

This clonotype appeared a few times. In nucleotides, the CDR3 is TGTGCCAGCAGCGATTATCCGACTAGCGGGAGATTGGAAGATACGCAGTATTTT. Its translation: CASSDYPTSGRLEDTQYF. V usage is TRBV2 and J usage is TRBJ2-3, with 12 positions matching TRBD2. Germline assignment: CDR1 SNHLY and CDR2 FYNNEI. With V trimmed by 6 bases and J by 5 bases, 15 bases remained unmatched. This CDR3 spans 18 amino acids.

This chain links TRBV7-9 with TRBJ2-7; either TRBD1 or TRBD2 may supply D (6 bases each). The germline V and J ends were trimmed by 6 bases and 6 bases, with 24 bases remaining between them. The CDR3 has 16 amino acids. Per the germline V gene, CDR1 is SEHNR and CDR2 is FQNEAQ (reference sequence). The CDR3 DNA sequence: TGTGCCAGCAGTCCTACGCGGAGGGACATTGCCTGCGAGCAGTACTTC. Translating gives CASSPTRRDIACEQYF.

A few counts support this clonotype. The V call is TRBV24-1, the J call TRBJ2-7; D may match TRBD1 or TRBD2 (5 bases each). Trimming removed 11 bases at V and 0 bases at J, with 16 bases between. CDR3 length equals 14 residues. In germline, CDR1 is KGHDR, CDR2 SFDVKD. CDR3 bases: TGTGCCATCCGGGGCAGGACGAGCTCCTACGAGCAGTACTTC. Encoded protein: CAIRGRTSSYEQYF.

Details on this clonotype: One end of the junction fails to match germline, which may point to a read error. The chain uses TRBV3-1 and TRBJ2-7; D is perhaps TRBD1 or TRBD2 (6 bases each). Per germline, CDR1 LGHDT and CDR2 YNNKEL (reference sequence). The CDR3 runs 15 residues. The DNA for the CDR3 is TGTGTCAGCAGCCAAGGGGGGCTAAGGGTCTACGAGCAGTACTTC. Protein: CVSSQGGLRVYEQYF.

The gene calls are TRBV6-2 or TRBV6-3 and TRBJ2-5; 8 positions match TRBD1. The last part of the DNA fits TRBJ2-1 better; the J call may be wrong. The CDR3 sequence is 19 residues long. CDR1 and CDR2 from the germline V gene are MNHEY and SVGEGT. CDR3: CASSSRDRPHKAQRDEQFF. The CDR3 bases are TGTGCCAGCAGTTCCCGGGACAGGCCTCATAAAGCCCAACGAGATGAGCAGTTCTTC.

This chain links TRBV18 with TRBJ2-5; D is unresolved. V was trimmed by 2 bases and J by 1 base, leaving 11 bases between them. The CDR3 loop spans 15 amino acids. Germline V gives CDR1 KGHSH, CDR2 LQKENI. Written as DNA, the CDR3 is TGTGCCAGCTCACCAGGGTCGGTCCCCCAAGAGACCCAGTACTTC. It encodes CASSPGSVPQETQYF.

The chain couples TRBV12-5 to TRBJ1-3; no reliable D call. The V and J ends lost 11 bases and 0 bases respectively, with 14 bases between them. Germline V gene lookup returns CDR1 LGHNT and CDR2 FRNRAP. This CDR3 contains 14 residues. The CDR3 reads CASHGSTSGNTIYF. The CDR3 nucleotides are TGTGCTTCCCATGGCTCCACCTCTGGAAACACCATATATTTT.

The V and J genes are TRBV7-9 and TRBJ1-4; 9 bases are a match to TRBD1. V lost 3 bases to trimming and J lost 8 bases; unmatched junction nucleotides: 10. The CDR3 is 16 amino acids. Germline V gene lookup returns CDR1 SEHNR and CDR2 FQNEAQ (reference sequence). The CDR3 spells CASSFPGQGRIEKLFF. DNA for the CDR3: TGTGCCAGCAGCTTCCCGGGACAGGGCCGAATAGAAAAACTGTTTTTT.

This clonotype was detected a few times. J is TRBJ2-1 and V is TRBV7-9; possibly TRBD2 for D (5 bases). The CDR3 length is 15 residues. V shed 5 bases and J shed 6 bases, with 17 bases lying between them. Germline V CDR1 and CDR2: SEHNR, FQNEAQ (reference sequence). CDR3 sequence reads: CASSPAETVRNEQFF. The CDR3 region has the DNA TGTGCCAGCAGCCCAGCGGAGACCGTTCGCAATGAGCAGTTCTTC.

This clonotype was counted between two and nine times. The rearrangement joins TRBV6-5 to TRBJ2-3, with 8 bases aligning to TRBD2. This CDR3 is built from 15 residues. Germline V gene lookup returns CDR1 MNHEY and CDR2 SVGAGI. V was pared by 5 bases and J by 0 bases, with 4 bases of the junction left unmatched. The CDR3 region has the DNA TGTGCCAGCAGTCCTAAGCGGGAGAGCACAGATACGCAGTATTTT. Residues: CASSPKRESTDTQYF.

The V and J genes are TRBV20-1 and TRBJ2-7; TRBD1 aligns across 9 bases. Germline trimming cut 0 bases from V and 6 bases from J; bases unmatched to any gene: 9. This CDR3 region has 15 residues. Germline lookup yields CDR1 DFQATT and CDR2 SNEGSKA (reference sequence). The CDR3 coding sequence is TGCAGTGCTAGAGATACGGACAGGGGATTGGGCGAGCAGTACTTC. As protein: CSARDTDRGLGEQYF.

This clonotype has a handful of counts. The J gene is TRBJ2-5, the V gene TRBV4-1; possible D gene TRBD2, 6 bases. The DNA end favors TRBJ2-7, so the J call may be wrong. In germline, CDR1 is MGHRA, CDR2 YSYEKL. The CDR3 consists of 15 residues. The CDR3 DNA is TGCGCCAGCAGCCAAGTTCCGGGAGCGTCCTACGAGCAGTACTTC. The encoded protein is CASSQVPGASYEQYF.

This chain joins TRBV6-5 and TRBJ1-2; 10 bases are a match to TRBD1. CDR3 length equals 14 residues. Per the germline V gene, CDR1 is MNHEY and CDR2 is SVGAGI. Trimming cost V 7 bases and J 8 bases; bases outside gene matches: 10. CDR3 coding DNA: TGTGCCAGCACCGCCGGGACAGGGGTCCGGGGCTACACCTTC. Amino acids: CASTAGTGVRGYTF.

The chain joins TRBV6-2 or TRBV6-3 to TRBJ2-5; D is undetermined. The better agreement between TRBJ2-1 and the DNA end casts doubt on the J call. The CDR3 covers 13 residues. Germline loops: CDR1 MNHEY, CDR2 SVGEGT. CDR3 sequence: CASSYYERDEQFF. For the CDR3, the DNA is TGTGCCAGCAGTTACTATGAGCGAGATGAGCAGTTCTTC.

V usage is TRBV6-5 and J usage is TRBJ1-4; D not resolved. The germline V and J ends were trimmed by 6 bases and 0 bases, with 8 bases remaining between them. This CDR3 spans 14 amino acids. Germline lookup yields CDR1 MNHEY and CDR2 SVGAGI. The CDR3 region is CASSRGSTNEKLFF. The CDR3 DNA reads as TGTGCCAGCAGCCGCGGATCAACTAATGAAAAACTGTTTTTT.

The sample holds a few counts of this clonotype. V and J are TRBV19 and TRBJ2-5; 9 nucleotides agree with TRBD1. The V segment lost 5 bases and the J segment 5 bases; nucleotides outside the gene matches: 9. Germline values: CDR1 LNHDA, CDR2 SQIVND (reference sequence). This CDR3 has 15 residues. DNA for the CDR3: TGTGCCAGTAGTTCGCCGGGACAGGGCCCCGAGACCCAGTACTTC. Its translation: CASSSPGQGPETQYF.

In its sample, this clonotype was seen a few times. The chain joins TRBV20-1 to TRBJ1-4; no clear D. The length of the CDR3 is 18 residues. V was trimmed by 0 bases and J by 7 bases, leaving 24 bases between them. The germline CDR1 and CDR2 sequences are DFQATT and SNEGSKA (reference sequence). The CDR3 DNA follows: TGCAGTGCTAGAGAGGGTCGGTCGGGAGATTCTCCTACTGAAAAACTGTTTTTT. As protein: CSAREGRSGDSPTEKLFF.

This clonotype was seen a few times. The chain uses TRBV9 and TRBJ2-1; 7 nucleotides line up with TRBD2. The CDR3 length is 13 residues. Unmatched junction bases numbered 2, after V lost 0 bases and J lost 8 bases. CDR1 SGDLS and CDR2 YYNGEE come from the germline V gene. The CDR3 nucleotides read TGTGCCAGCAGCGTAGTAGCGGGCCATGAGCAGTTCTTC. Residues: CASSVVAGHEQFF. The variable domain in full, completed from reference TRBV9 and TRBJ2-1, reads DSGVTQTPKHLITATGQRVTLRCSPRSGDLSVYWYQQSLDQGLQFLIQYYNGEERAKGNILERFSAQQFPDLHSELNLSSLELGDSALYFCASSVVAGHEQFFGPGTRLTVL.

This clonotype was found once. The V gene is TRBV5-1, the J gene TRBJ2-5; D is possibly TRBD1 or TRBD2 (5 bases each). The ends were cut back, 2 bases at V and 5 bases at J, with 16 bases in the middle. Germline V lookup: CDR1 SGHRS, CDR2 YFSETQ. The CDR3 is 15 amino acids. CDR3: CASSFSTAWDETQYF. DNA of the CDR3: TGCGCCAGCAGCTTTTCGACAGCTTGGGACGAGACCCAGTACTTC.

The chain links TRBV29-1 to TRBJ2-2, with a possible D match to TRBD2 (7 bases). V was trimmed by 4 bases and J by 14 bases, leaving 17 bases between them. Germline CDR1 and CDR2: SQVTM and ANQGSEA. The CDR3 runs 12 residues. CDR3 loop: CSVVARGGLLFF. CDR3 in DNA: TGCAGCGTTGTCGCCAGGGGAGGGTTACTGTTTTTT.

This clonotype appeared a few times. The chain recombines TRBV27 with TRBJ1-6; TRBD1 might be the D (5 bases). Trimming took off 1 base at V and 1 base at J, with 8 bases between the two ends. This CDR3 spans 16 amino acids. Germline lookup yields CDR1 MNHEY and CDR2 SMNVEV (reference sequence). In DNA, the CDR3 is TGTGCCAGCAGTTTATATCAGGGATCCTATAATTCACCCCTCCACTTT. Its translation: CASSLYQGSYNSPLHF.

The chain carries TRBV7-3 and TRBJ2-2; TRBD2 is a possible D gene (6 bases). CDR1 is SGHTA, CDR2 FQGTGA, per germline. The CDR3 totals 18 residues. V was cut by 2 bases and J by 4 bases, with 20 bases left in between. CDR3 in DNA: TGTGCCAGCAGCTTAGAGTCCATTTTGGGAGGTGGCACCGGGGAGCTGTTTTTT. This translates into CASSLESILGGGTGELFF.

J is TRBJ1-2 and V is TRBV20-1, with D hard to call. V was shortened by 5 bases and J by 5 bases, with 15 bases between the two germline ends. The germline gives CDR1 DFQATT, CDR2 SNEGSKA (reference sequence). This CDR3 has 13 residues. CDR3 DNA: TGCAGTGCTGGGATTTCCGGCCCGTATGGCTACACCTTC. Its translation is CSAGISGPYGYTF.

The chain recombines TRBV20-1 with TRBJ2-1; 9 bases map to TRBD2. From germline, CDR1 is DFQATT and CDR2 SNEGSKA (reference sequence). With 7 bases clipped from V and 2 bases from J, the junction kept 6 bases outside the gene matches. The CDR3 consists of 14 residues. CDR3 DNA sequence: TGCAGTGTTCGGCTAGCGGGAACCTACAATGAGCAGTTCTTC. Translation gives CSVRLAGTYNEQFF.